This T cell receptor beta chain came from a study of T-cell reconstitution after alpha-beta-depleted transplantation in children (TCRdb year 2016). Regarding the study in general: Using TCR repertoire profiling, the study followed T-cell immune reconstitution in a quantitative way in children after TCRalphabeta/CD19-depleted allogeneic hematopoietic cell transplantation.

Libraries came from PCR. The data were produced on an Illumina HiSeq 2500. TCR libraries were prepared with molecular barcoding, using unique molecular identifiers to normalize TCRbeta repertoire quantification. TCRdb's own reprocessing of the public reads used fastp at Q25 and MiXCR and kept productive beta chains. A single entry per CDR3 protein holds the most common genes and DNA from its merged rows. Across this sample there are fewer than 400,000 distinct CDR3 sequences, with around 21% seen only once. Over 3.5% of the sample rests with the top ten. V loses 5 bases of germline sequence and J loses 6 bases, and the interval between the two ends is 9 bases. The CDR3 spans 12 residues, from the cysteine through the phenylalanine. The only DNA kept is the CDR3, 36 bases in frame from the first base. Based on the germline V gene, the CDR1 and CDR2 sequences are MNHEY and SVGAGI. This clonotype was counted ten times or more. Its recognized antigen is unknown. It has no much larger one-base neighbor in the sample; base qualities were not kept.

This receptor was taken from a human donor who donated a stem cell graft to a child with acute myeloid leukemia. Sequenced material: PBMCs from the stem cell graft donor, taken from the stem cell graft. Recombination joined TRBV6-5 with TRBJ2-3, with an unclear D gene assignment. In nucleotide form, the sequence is TGTGCCAGCAGTGACCGAGCGGATACGCAGTATTTT. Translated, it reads CASSDRADTQYF.